This TCR beta chain was retrieved from a study of blood T cells in healthy people across ages. J gave up 2 bases and V 4 bases, and 4 bases lay outside the gene matches. Germline assignment: CDR1 SGHVS and CDR2 FQNEAQ. This CDR3 is 14 amino acids long. This clonotype was observed many times. Using a J-beta primer mix together with a sample-barcoded 5' primer, a second PCR was run for roughly 7 to 11 cycles. TCRdb processed the 5' RACE reads anew with MiXCR; each CDR3 protein has one entry. The table lists 550,000 to 800,000 distinct CDR3 sequences, about 30% of them singletons. This receptor was taken from a woman at least 80 years old in good health. The chain joins TRBV7-8 to TRBJ1-1; 7 nucleotides match TRBD1. What was sequenced was blood. CDR3 nucleotides: TGTGCCAGCAGCTACGCAGGGGGAAACACTGAAGCTTTCTTT. The encoded protein is CASSYAGGNTEAFF.